This entry lists 19 T cell receptor beta chains sequenced from one sample in a study of coeliac disease. Using immunoSEQ multiplex PCR, the repertoire was profiled, and TCRdb retains in-frame clones only, with some absent. The sample includes approximately 4,000 clones, around 59% of them seen just once. The sample was lymphocytes from the gut lamina propria. The source is a man aged 70 or older without celiac disease.

In nucleotides, the CDR3 is TGTGCCAGTAGTCTGACCCCCAGGGGCCGGGGCACTGAAGCTTTCTTT. This encodes CASSLTPRGRGTEAFF. The V and J genes are TRBV19 and TRBJ1-1, with D possibly TRBD1 on 6 matching bases. The CDR3 spans 16 residues. Trimming removed 5 bases at V and 4 bases at J, with 20 bases between. The germline V gene encodes CDR1 LNHDA and CDR2 SQIVND (reference sequence).

This clone has just a few counts. The chain links TRBV29-1 to TRBJ2-2, with a weak D call TRBD1 (5 bases). The V gene's germline CDR1 is SQVTM and CDR2 ANQGSEA. This CDR3 comprises 11 residues. Trimming cost V 6 bases and J 9 bases, with 11 bases left between them. The CDR3 DNA sequence: TGCAGCGTCCGTGTGGGGCGGGAGCTGTTTTTT. It translates to CSVRVGRELFF.

The rearrangement uses TRBV7-9 and TRBJ2-2, with 14 bases lining up with TRBD2. Losses at the gene ends were 4 bases for V and 4 bases for J; bases not matched to a gene: 2. Looked up from germline, CDR1 is SEHNR and CDR2 is FQNEAQ (reference sequence). This CDR3 contains 16 residues. CDR3 DNA sequence: TGTGCCAGCAGCTCGACTAGCGGGGGGGCCACCGGGGAGCTGTTTTTT. It yields the protein CASSSTSGGATGELFF.

The rearrangement joins TRBV18 to TRBJ1-2, with D possibly TRBD1 on 5 matching bases. The CDR3 sequence is 16 residues long. Trimming took 5 bases from V and 2 from J, leaving 18 bases between them. Germline CDR1 KGHSH, CDR2 LQKENI. Here the CDR3 reads CASSSTVPLSNYGYTF. CDR3 coding DNA: TGTGCCAGCTCATCGACAGTGCCTCTGTCCAACTATGGCTACACCTTC.

This clone was counted between two and nine times. This chain connects TRBV6-5 to TRBJ2-3, with a weak D call TRBD2 (6 bases). V lost 5 bases and J lost 6, with 9 bases in between. This CDR3 contains 12 residues. Looked up from germline, CDR1 is MNHEY and CDR2 is SVGAGI. The CDR3 region has the DNA TGTGCCAGCAGTACCCGGGGGGATACGCAGTATTTT. Amino acids: CASSTRGDTQYF.

This clone is classed as large. The chain has TRBV7-8 and TRBJ2-7, with 8 bases that match TRBD1. CDR1 is SGHVS, CDR2 FQNEAQ, per germline. The V segment lost 5 bases and the J segment 6 bases; nucleotides outside the gene matches: 6. CDR3 length equals 13 residues. This CDR3 is CASSHGQGGEQYF. The DNA of the CDR3 is TGTGCCAGCAGCCACGGACAGGGAGGCGAGCAGTACTTC.

The chain uses TRBV6-1 and TRBJ2-7; TRBD2 aligns across 12 bases. J gave up 1 base and V 4 bases, and 5 bases lay outside the gene matches. This CDR3 contains 16 residues. Germline V lookup: CDR1 MNHNS, CDR2 SASEGT. The CDR3 bases are TGTGCCAGCAGTGGTCTAGCGGGGGGGGGTTCCTACGAGCAGTACTTC. This translates into CASSGLAGGGSYEQYF.

A single count supports this clone. Here the CDR3 reads CASSLTGEWDTQYF. In DNA, the CDR3 is TGTGCCAGCAGCTTGACAGGGGAGTGGGATACGCAGTATTTT. The V gene is TRBV5-5, the J gene TRBJ2-3; 7 bases agree with TRBD1. Unmatched junction bases numbered 5, after V lost 1 base and J lost 6 bases. This CDR3 region has 14 residues. The germline gives CDR1 SGHKS, CDR2 YYEKEE (reference sequence).

A few counts support this clone. This sequence joins TRBV6-6 and TRBJ2-1; the match to TRBD1 covers 12 bases. The V segment lost 6 bases and the J segment 5 bases; nucleotides outside the gene matches: 8. The CDR3 totals 16 residues. The germline V gene encodes CDR1 MNHNY and CDR2 SVGAGI (reference sequence). The chain's CDR3 is CASRDRDRGRDNEQFF. In nucleotides, the CDR3 is TGTGCCAGCAGGGACCGGGACAGGGGGCGTGACAATGAGCAGTTCTTC.

The CDR3 DNA is TGTGCCAGCAGTTTATACGGCGCTAGCGGGGGGGAAGAGACCCAGTACTTC. Translating gives CASSLYGASGGEETQYF. The chain joins TRBV27 to TRBJ2-5; 12 bases line up with TRBD2. Germline assignment: CDR1 MNHEY and CDR2 SMNVEV (reference sequence). Trimming took 1 base from V and 3 from J; bases not matched to a gene: 6. The length of the CDR3 is 17 residues.

This clone has a single count. The rearrangement links TRBV19 to TRBJ2-2, with a weak D call TRBD2 (6 bases). V lost 2 bases to trimming and J lost 6 bases, with 7 bases between them. The CDR3 spans 13 residues. From germline, CDR1 is LNHDA and CDR2 SQIVND (reference sequence). CDR3 sequence reads: CASSITGAGELFF. For the CDR3, the DNA is TGTGCCAGTAGTATAACGGGGGCCGGGGAGCTGTTTTTT.

The chain couples TRBV7-8 to TRBJ2-2; unclear D gene. The CDR3 covers 12 residues. V was trimmed by 4 bases and J by 3 bases, leaving 3 bases between them. Germline V gene data show CDR1 as SGHVS and CDR2 as FQNEAQ. The CDR3 protein is CASSSYTGELFF. CDR3 in DNA: TGTGCCAGCAGCTCCTACACCGGGGAGCTGTTTTTT.

V gene TRBV23-1 combines with J gene TRBJ2-7; no reliable D call. TRBV23-1 is sorted into the ORF group, with uncertain function. The CDR3 totals 14 residues. The V gene lost 2 bases and the J gene lost 3 bases, with 11 bases spanning the gap. Here the CDR3 DNA reads TGCGCCAGCAGTCAAATCGGCAGCGTCTACGAGCAGTACTTC. Translation gives CASSQIGSVYEQYF.

The chain recombines TRBV5-5 with TRBJ1-2, with D possibly TRBD1 on 5 matching bases. Germline loops: CDR1 SGHKS, CDR2 YYEKEE (reference sequence). The CDR3 runs to 14 residues. Trimming stripped 2 bases from V and 4 bases from J, with 12 bases between. The CDR3 here is CASSFDQGIYGYTF. The CDR3 bases are TGTGCCAGCAGCTTCGATCAGGGAATCTATGGCTACACCTTC.

The genes are TRBV25-1 and TRBJ1-2, with a tentative D call TRBD1 (6 bases). This CDR3 region has 13 residues. V lost 7 bases to trimming and J lost 5 bases, with 14 bases between them. Per the germline V gene, CDR1 is MGHDK and CDR2 is SYGVNS. The CDR3 spells CASTADRTYGYTF. CDR3 bases: TGTGCCAGCACGGCGGACAGAACTTATGGCTACACCTTC.

This rearrangement joins TRBV20-1 to TRBJ2-4; D uncertain. Germline V gene lookup returns CDR1 DFQATT and CDR2 SNEGSKA (reference sequence). The CDR3 extends over 11 amino acids. V lost 6 bases and J 3 bases, leaving 6 bases between the germline ends. In DNA form, the CDR3 reads TGCAGTGCCGGTTTCAAAAACATTCAGTACTTC. Residues: CSAGFKNIQYF.

The chain has TRBV28 and TRBJ1-2; D might be TRBD1 (5 bases). Germline V lookup: CDR1 MDHEN, CDR2 SYDVKM. Trimming cost V 8 bases and J 7 bases, with 17 bases left between them. The CDR3 spans 13 residues. CDR3 bases: TGTGCCAGCGTACCCCGGGACTCTTCTGGCTACACCTTC. This sequence encodes CASVPRDSSGYTF.

The CDR3, as DNA: TGTGCCAGCAGCGTAGCAGACAGCTCTGGAAACACCATATATTTT. It codes for CASSVADSSGNTIYF. The gene calls are TRBV9 and TRBJ1-3, with D possibly matching TRBD1 (5 bases). The CDR3 contains 15 residues. V dropped 0 bases and J dropped 0 bases, with 7 bases sitting between them. Looked up from germline, CDR1 is SGDLS and CDR2 is YYNGEE.

V is TRBV5-6 and J is TRBJ1-5, with 7 bases lining up with TRBD1. Trimming at V came to 1 base and at J to 1 base, leaving 2 bases not matched to a gene. The CDR3 totals 15 residues. CDR1 and CDR2 from the germline V gene are SGHDT and YYEEEE. The CDR3 protein is CASSLTGVSNQPQHF. CDR3 DNA sequence: TGTGCCAGCAGCTTGACAGGGGTCAGCAATCAGCCCCAGCATTTT.